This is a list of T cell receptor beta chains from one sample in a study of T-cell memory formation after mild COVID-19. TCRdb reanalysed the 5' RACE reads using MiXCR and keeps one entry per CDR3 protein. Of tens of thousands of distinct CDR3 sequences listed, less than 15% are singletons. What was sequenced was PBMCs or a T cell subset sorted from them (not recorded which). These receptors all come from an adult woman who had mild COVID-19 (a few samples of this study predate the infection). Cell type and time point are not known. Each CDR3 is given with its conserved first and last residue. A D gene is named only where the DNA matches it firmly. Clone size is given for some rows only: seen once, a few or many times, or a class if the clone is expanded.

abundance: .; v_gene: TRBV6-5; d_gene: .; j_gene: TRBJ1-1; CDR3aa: CASSPGDFEAFF; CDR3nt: TGTGCCAGCAGTCCGGGGGACTTCGAAGCTTTCTTT
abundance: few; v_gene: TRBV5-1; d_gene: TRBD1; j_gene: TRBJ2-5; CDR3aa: CASSFPPAGGTETQYF; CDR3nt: TGCGCCAGCAGCTTCCCCCCGGCAGGGGGCACGGAGACCCAGTACTTC
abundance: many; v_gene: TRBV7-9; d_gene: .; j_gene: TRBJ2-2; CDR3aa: CASSLVGVNTGELFF; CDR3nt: TGTGCCAGCAGCTTAGTCGGAGTAAACACCGGGGAGCTGTTTTTT
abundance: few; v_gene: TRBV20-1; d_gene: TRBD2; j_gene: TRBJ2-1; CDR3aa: CSVSSGGMFF; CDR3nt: TGCAGTGTCTCTAGCGGGGGGATGTTCTTC
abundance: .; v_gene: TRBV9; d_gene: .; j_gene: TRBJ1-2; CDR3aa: CASSVGQTFFNYGYTF; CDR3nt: TGTGCCAGCAGCGTTGGACAGACCTTCTTTAACTATGGCTACACCTTC
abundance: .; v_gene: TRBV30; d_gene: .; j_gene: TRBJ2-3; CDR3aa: CAWRDLRLQYF; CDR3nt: TGTGCCTGGAGGGATTTGAGACTGCAGTATTTT
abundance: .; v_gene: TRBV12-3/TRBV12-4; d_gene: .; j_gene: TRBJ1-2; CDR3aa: CASSSLADPLGYGYTF; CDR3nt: TGTGCCAGCAGTTCCTTAGCCGACCCACTTGGCTATGGCTACACCTTC
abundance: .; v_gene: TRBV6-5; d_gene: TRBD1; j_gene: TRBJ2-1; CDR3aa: CASSPGTGGGNEQFF; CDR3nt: TGTGCAAGCAGTCCAGGGACAGGGGGAGGCAATGAGCAGTTCTTC
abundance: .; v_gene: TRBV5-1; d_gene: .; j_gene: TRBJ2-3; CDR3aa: CASSFREFTDTQYF; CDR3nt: TGCGCCAGCAGCTTTAGAGAGTTCACAGATACGCAGTATTTT
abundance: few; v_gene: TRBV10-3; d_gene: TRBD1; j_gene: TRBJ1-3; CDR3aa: CAISQGDISGNTIYF; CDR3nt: TGTGCCATCAGTCAGGGGGACATCTCTGGAAACACCATATATTTT
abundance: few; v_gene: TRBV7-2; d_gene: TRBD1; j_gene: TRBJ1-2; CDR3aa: CASSLGTGDGYTF; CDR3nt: TGTGCCAGCAGCTTAGGCACAGGGGATGGCTACACCTTC
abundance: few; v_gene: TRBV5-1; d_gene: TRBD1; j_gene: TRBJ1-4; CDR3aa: CASSPRQGEEKLFF; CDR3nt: TGCGCCAGCAGCCCGAGACAGGGGGAAGAAAAACTGTTTTTT
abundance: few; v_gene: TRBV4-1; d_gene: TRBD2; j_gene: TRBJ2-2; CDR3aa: CASSQGLAGFTGELFF; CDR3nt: TGCGCCAGCAGCCAAGGACTAGCGGGATTTACCGGGGAGCTGTTTTTT
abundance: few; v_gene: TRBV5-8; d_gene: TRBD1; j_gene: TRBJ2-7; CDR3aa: CASSDRTGLEVYF; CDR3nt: TGTGCCAGCAGCGACCGGACAGGGTTGGAGGTGTACTTC
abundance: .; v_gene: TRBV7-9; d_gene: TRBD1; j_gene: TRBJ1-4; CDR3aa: CASSLARTGANEKLFF; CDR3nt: TGTGCCAGCAGCTTAGCCCGGACAGGGGCTAATGAAAAACTGTTTTTT
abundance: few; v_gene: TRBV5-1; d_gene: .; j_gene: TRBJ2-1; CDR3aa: CASRPSRGDNEQFF; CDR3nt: TGCGCCAGCAGGCCCTCGAGGGGGGACAATGAGCAGTTCTTC
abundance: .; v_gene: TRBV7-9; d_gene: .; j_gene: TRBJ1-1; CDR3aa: CASRRPTVEMNTEAFF; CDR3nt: TGTGCCAGCAGACGTCCGACAGTGGAAATGAACACTGAAGCTTTCTTT
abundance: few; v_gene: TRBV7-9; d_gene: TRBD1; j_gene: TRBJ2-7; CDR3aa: CASSTTGTGDYEQYF; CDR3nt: TGTGCCAGCAGCACGACCGGGACAGGGGACTACGAGCAGTACTTC
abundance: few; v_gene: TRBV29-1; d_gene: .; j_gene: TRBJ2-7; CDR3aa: CSVQEGYEQYF; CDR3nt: TGCAGCGTTCAGGAGGGGTACGAGCAGTACTTC
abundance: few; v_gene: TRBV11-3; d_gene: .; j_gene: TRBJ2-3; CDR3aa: CASSPRGAGDASTDTQYF; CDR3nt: TGTGCCAGCAGCCCTCGGGGAGCGGGTGATGCTAGCACAGATACGCAGTATTTT
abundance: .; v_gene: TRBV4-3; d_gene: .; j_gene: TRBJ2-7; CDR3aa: CASSQDMGAYSYEQYF; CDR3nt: TGCGCCAGCAGCCAAGATATGGGAGCCTACTCCTACGAGCAGTACTTC
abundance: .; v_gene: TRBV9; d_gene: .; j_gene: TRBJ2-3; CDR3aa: CASSVGSTTDTQYF; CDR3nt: TGTGCCAGCAGCGTGGGTAGTACCACAGATACGCAGTATTTT
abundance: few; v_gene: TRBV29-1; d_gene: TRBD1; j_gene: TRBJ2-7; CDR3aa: CSVEDQGARYF; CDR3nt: TGCAGCGTTGAAGATCAGGGGGCGAGGTACTTC